Sequencing of this TCR beta chain was carried out in a study of blood T cell repertoires in COVID-19. V lost 0 bases and J lost 4, with 7 bases in between. Per the germline V gene, CDR1 is WSHSY and CDR2 is SAAADI. The CDR3 totals 14 residues. The method was immunoSEQ multiplex PCR; TCRdb's version includes in-frame clones alone and lacks a portion of them. The data show roughly 200,000 clones, about four fifths seen once. This chain connects TRBV10-2 to TRBJ1-5, with D possibly TRBD1 on 5 matching bases. Sequencing used peripheral blood. This receptor was taken from a man aged 40-55 years with active or convalescent COVID-19. In nucleotides, the CDR3 is TGCGCCAGCAGTGAGTCGGGGCAGAATCAGCCCCAGCATTTT. Amino acids: CASSESGQNQPQHF.